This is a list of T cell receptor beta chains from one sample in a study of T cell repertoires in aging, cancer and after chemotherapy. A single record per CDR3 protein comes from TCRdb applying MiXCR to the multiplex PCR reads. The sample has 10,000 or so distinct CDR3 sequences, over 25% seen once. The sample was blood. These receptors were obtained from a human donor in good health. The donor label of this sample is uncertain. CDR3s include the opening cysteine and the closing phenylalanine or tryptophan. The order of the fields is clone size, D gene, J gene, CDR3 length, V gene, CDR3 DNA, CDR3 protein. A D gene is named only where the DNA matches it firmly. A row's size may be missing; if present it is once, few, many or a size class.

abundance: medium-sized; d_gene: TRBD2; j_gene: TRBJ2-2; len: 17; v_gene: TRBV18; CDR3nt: TGTGCCAGCTCACCACGCCTAGCGGGGGCGAACACCGGGGAGCTGTTTTTT; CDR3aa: CASSPRLAGANTGELFF
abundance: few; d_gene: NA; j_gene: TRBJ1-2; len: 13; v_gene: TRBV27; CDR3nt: TGTGCCAGCAGCCCCTCCGCTCTGAGTGGCTACACCTTC; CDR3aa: CASSPSALSGYTF
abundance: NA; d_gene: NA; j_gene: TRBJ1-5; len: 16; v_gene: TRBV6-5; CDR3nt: TGTGCCAGCAGTTCCGAAAGGTTGGGGAACAATCAGCCCCAGCATTTT; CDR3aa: CASSSERLGNNQPQHF
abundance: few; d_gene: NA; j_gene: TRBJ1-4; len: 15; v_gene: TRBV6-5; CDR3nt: TGTGCCAGCAGACCCTCCGGGGGTCCTAATGAAAAACTGTTTTTT; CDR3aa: CASRPSGGPNEKLFF
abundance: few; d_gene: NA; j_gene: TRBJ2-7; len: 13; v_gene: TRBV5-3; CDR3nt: TGCGCCAGCAGACGGGACCGGAACCGGGAGCAGTACTTC; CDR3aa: CASRRDRNREQYF
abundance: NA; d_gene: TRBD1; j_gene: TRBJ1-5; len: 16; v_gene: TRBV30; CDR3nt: TGTGCCTGGAGGGGACAGGGCGATTTTGGCAATCAGCCCCAGCATTTT; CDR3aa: CAWRGQGDFGNQPQHF
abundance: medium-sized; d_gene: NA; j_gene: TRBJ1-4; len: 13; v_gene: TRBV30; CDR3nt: TGTGCCTGGAGTCAGGGCTGGGGTGAAAAACTGTTTTTT; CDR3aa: CAWSQGWGEKLFF
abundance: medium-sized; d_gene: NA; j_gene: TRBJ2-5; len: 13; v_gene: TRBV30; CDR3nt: TGTGCCTGGAGTTCCAGCGGCGGGAAGACCCAGTACTTC; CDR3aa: CAWSSSGGKTQYF
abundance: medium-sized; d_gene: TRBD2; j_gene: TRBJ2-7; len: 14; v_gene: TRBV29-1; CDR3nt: TGCAGCGTGAGGACTAGCGAGACCTCCTACGAGCAGTACTTC; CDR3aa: CSVRTSETSYEQYF
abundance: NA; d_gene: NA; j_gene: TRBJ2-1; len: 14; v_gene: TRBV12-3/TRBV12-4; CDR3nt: TGTGCCAGCAGTCCCGGAAGGCCTGACAATGAGCAGTTCTTC; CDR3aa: CASSPGRPDNEQFF
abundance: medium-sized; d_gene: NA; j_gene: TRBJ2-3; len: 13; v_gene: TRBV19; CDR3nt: TGTGCCAGTAGCACAGGAGTAGGAGATACGCAGTATTTT; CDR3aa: CASSTGVGDTQYF
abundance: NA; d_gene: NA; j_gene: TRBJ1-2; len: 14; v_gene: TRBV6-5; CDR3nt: TGTGCCAGCAGTTACAGGGGGACGAACTATGGCTACACCTTC; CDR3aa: CASSYRGTNYGYTF
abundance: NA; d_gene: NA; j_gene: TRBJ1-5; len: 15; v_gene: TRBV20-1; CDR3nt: TGCAGTGCTAGAGAGGCAGGGTGGAGCAATCAGCCCCAGCATTTT; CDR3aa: CSAREAGWSNQPQHF
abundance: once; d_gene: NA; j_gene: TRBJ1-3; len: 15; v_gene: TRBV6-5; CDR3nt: TGTGCCAGCGCGAAACCAGGGTCTTCGGGAAACACCATATATTTT; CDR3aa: CASAKPGSSGNTIYF
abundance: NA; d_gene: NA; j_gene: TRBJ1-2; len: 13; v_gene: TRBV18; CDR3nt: TGTGCCAGCTCACCGGCCGGGTTGTATGGCTACACCTTC; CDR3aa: CASSPAGLYGYTF
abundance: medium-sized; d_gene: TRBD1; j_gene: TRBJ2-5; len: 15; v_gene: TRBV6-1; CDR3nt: TGTGCCAGCGCGACCGGGACAGGGAGGTCAGAGACCCAGTACTTC; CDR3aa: CASATGTGRSETQYF
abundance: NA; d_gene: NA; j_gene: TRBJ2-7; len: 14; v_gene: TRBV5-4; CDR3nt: TGTGCCAGCAGCTTGGAGGGTCTAGGCTACGAGCAGTACTTC; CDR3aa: CASSLEGLGYEQYF
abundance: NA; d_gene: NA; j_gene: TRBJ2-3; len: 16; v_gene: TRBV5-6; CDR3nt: TGTGCCAGCAGCTGGCAGGGACGGGCGATCACAGATACGCAGTATTTT; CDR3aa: CASSWQGRAITDTQYF
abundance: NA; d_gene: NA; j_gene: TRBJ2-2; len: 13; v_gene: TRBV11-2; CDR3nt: TGTGCCAGCAGGCCGCCCGGGGCCGGGGAGCTGTTTTTT; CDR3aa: CASRPPGAGELFF
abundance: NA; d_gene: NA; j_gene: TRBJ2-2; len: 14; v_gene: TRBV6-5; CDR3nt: TGTGCCAGCAGTTACCATGGAACAGGCGGGGAGCTGTTTTTT; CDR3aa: CASSYHGTGGELFF
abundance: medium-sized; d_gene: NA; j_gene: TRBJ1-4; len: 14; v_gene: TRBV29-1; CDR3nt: TGCAGCGTTGCCTCCCTCGGGGACGATGAAAAACTGTTTTTT; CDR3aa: CSVASLGDDEKLFF
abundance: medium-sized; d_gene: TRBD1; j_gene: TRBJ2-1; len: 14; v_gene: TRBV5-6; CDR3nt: TGTGCCAGCAGCTTAAACAGGGGCTGGGATGAGCAGTTCTTC; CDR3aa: CASSLNRGWDEQFF
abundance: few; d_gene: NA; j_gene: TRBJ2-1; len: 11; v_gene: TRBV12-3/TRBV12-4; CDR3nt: TGTGCCAGCAGTTCGACCAATGAGCAGTTCTTC; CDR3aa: CASSSTNEQFF
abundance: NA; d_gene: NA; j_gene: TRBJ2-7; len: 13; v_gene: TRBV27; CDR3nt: TGTGCCAGCAGCTTTACAGGGCCTGGCGAGCAGTACTTC; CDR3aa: CASSFTGPGEQYF
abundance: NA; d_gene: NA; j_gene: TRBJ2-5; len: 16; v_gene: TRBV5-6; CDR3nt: TGTGCCAGCAGCTTGGAGCCCGGGGGGCGGTCGGAGACCCAGTACTTC; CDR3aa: CASSLEPGGRSETQYF
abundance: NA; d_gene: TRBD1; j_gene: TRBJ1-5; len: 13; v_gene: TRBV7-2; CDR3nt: TGTGCCAGCAGCTACAGGGGGAATCAGCCCCAGCATTTT; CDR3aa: CASSYRGNQPQHF
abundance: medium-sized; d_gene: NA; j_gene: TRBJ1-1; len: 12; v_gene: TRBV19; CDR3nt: TGTGCCAGTAGTTGGCAGGGCACTGAAGCTTTCTTT; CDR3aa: CASSWQGTEAFF
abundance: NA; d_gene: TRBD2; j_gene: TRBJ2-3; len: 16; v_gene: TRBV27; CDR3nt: TGTGCCAGCAGTCCTGTGGCGGGGGGCTTTAGGGATACGCAGTATTTT; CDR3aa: CASSPVAGGFRDTQYF
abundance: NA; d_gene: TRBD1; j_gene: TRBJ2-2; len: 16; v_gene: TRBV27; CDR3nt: TGTGCCAGCAGTTTATCGGGGACAGGGAACACCGGGGAGCTGTTTTTT; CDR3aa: CASSLSGTGNTGELFF
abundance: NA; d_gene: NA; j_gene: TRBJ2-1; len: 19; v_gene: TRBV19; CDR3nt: TGTGCCAGTAGTATAACCCCTGGTGGGGGCGGGAGCTCCTACAATGAGCAGTTCTTC; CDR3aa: CASSITPGGGGSSYNEQFF
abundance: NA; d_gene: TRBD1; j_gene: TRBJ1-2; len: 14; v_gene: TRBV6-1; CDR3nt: TGTGCCAGCAGTGAAACCCAGGGGGACTATGACTACACCTTC; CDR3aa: CASSETQGDYDYTF
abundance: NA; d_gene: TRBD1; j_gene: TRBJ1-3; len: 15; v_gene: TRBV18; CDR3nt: TGTGCCAGCTCACCGGACAGGGGGACTGGAAACACCATATATTTT; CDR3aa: CASSPDRGTGNTIYF
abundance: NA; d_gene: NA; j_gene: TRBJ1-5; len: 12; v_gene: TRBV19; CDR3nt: TGTGCCAGTACCCTGGGCAATCAGCCCCAGCATTTT; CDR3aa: CASTLGNQPQHF
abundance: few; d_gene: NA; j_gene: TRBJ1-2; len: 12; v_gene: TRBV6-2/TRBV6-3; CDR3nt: TGTGCCAGCAGTTACCCGGACAGTGGCTACACCTTC; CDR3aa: CASSYPDSGYTF
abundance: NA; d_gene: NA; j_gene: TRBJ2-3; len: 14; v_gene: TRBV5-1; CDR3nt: TGCGCCAGCAGCTTGTACGGGAGCGCAGATACGCAGTATTTT; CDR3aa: CASSLYGSADTQYF
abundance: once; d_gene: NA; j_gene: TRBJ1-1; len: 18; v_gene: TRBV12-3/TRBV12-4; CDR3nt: TGTGCCAGCAGTTTCGGGCCCCCTATAACTGAGATGAACACTGAAGCTTTCTTT; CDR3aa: CASSFGPPITEMNTEAFF
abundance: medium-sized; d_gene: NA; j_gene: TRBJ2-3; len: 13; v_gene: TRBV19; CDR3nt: TGTGCCAGTAGTATAGGGGGAGCGGATACGCAGTATTTT; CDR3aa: CASSIGGADTQYF
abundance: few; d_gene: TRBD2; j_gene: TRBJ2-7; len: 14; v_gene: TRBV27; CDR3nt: TGTGCCAGCAGTTTGGACGGGAGGGCCTACGAGCAGTACTTC; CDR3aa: CASSLDGRAYEQYF
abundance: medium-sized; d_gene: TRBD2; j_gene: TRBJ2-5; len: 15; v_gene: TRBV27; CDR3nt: TGTGCCAGCAGTCCCCCCAGAGGGGAGGGAAAGACCCAGTACTTC; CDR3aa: CASSPPRGEGKTQYF
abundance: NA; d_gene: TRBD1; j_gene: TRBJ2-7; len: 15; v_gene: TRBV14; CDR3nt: TGTGCCAGCAGCCAAAGGTCGACAGGGGGCTACGAGCAGTACTTC; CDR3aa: CASSQRSTGGYEQYF
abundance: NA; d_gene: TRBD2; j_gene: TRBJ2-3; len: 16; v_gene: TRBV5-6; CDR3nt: TGTGCCAGCAGCATCTGGACTAGCGGTAGCACAGATACGCAGTATTTT; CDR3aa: CASSIWTSGSTDTQYF
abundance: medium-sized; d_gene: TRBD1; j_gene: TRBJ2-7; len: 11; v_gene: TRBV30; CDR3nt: TGCGTCTGTGACAGGGGCTACGAGCAGTACTTC; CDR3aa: CVCDRGYEQYF
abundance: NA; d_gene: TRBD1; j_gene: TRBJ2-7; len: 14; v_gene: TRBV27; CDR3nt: TGTGCCAGTCAATCCGGGACAGTGGCCTACGAGCAGTACTTC; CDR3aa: CASQSGTVAYEQYF
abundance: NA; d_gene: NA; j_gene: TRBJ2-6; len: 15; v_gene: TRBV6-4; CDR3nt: TGTGCCAGCAGTGATGAGGGGTGGGGGGCCAACGTCCTGACTTTC; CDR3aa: CASSDEGWGANVLTF
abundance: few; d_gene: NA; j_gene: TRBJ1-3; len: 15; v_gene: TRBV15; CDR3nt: TGTGCCACCAGCGCCGGCCGAGGGCCCGGAAACACCATATATTTT; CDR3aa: CATSAGRGPGNTIYF
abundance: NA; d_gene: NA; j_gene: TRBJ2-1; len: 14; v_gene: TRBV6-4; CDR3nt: TGTGCCAGCAGTGACTCCTTTGGCCGCGATGAGCAGTTCTTC; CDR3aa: CASSDSFGRDEQFF